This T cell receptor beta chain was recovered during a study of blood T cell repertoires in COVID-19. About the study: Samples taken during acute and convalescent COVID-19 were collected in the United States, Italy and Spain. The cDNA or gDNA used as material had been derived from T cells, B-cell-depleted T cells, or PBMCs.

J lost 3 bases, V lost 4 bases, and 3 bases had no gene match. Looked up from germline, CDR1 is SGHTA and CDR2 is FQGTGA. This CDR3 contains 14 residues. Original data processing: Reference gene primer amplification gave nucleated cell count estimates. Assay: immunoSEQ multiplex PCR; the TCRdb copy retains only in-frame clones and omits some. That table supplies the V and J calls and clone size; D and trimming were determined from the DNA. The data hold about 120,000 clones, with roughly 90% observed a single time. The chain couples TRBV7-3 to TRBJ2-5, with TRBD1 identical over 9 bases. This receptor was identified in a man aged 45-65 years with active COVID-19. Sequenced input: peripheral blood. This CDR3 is CASSWDRVEETQYF. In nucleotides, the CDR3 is TGTGCCAGCAGCTGGGACAGGGTAGAAGAGACCCAGTACTTC.